This TCR beta chain originates from a study of shared clonotypes between healthy human individuals (dated by TCRdb to about 2020). With regard to the full study: The cohort included three men and a couple of women between 18 and 49 years of age. For each donor, CD4 naive and CD4 memory were each given three plates, CD8 naive was given two plates, and CD8 memory was given one plate. Blood TCR repertoires of five healthy adults were deeply sequenced to estimate repertoire size and the extent of clonotype sharing between individuals. Different laboratories and diverse techniques were used to prepare libraries and sequence TCR repertoires, to increase sequencing depth and limit assay-specific biases. Each donor's leukapheresis produced roughly between about 0.9 and 9.5 billion PBMCs. Broader findings and caveats from the paper: Across a few donors, about 5.2% of naive CD4, roughly 3.3% of naive CD8, under 2.5% of memory CD4, and approximately 0.4% of memory CD8 clonotypes were shared. Clonotypes shared by all four sorted-subset donors showed higher generation probabilities than non-shared clonotypes. Based on pairwise subsampling, the degree of clonotype sharing among donors was expected to be affected by sequencing depth. Rarefaction of sorted-subset datasets indicated incomplete sequencing despite the large sequencing depth. Naive subsets generally had larger estimated clonotype richness than memory subsets. The genetic and exposure-history diversity represented was limited by the small number of donors. Only blood was sampled, and tissue TCR repertoires likely differ from those in blood.

This clone has only one observation. Its antigen has not been determined. There are no base qualities to consult, and no much larger clone falls within one base. V is reduced by 3 bases and J by 6 bases, leaving a spacing of 8 bases between them. From cysteine to phenylalanine, the CDR3 is 12 amino acids long. Of the read, only the CDR3 DNA is kept; its 36 bases are in frame from base 1. From the germline V gene, CDR1 is SGDLS and CDR2 is YYNGEE. Donors were healthy HIV-negative adults with no recently reported acute infections or vaccinations. Only Caucasian adults living in Nashville, Tennessee, USA were represented among the donors. CD4+ T cells were enriched through magnetic negative selection, after which naive cells were positively selected on CD45RA and the remaining negative fraction served as the memory subset. After blood collection by leukapheresis, PBMCs were isolated using Ficoll-Histopaque density gradient centrifugation and then cryopreserved in the vapor phase of liquid nitrogen. Purity and quantity of every magnetically sorted T cell population were checked by analytical flow cytometry. Genomic DNA was isolated from each sorted fraction and quantified by UV absorbance on a Nanodrop 2000c.

TCR CDR3 regions were amplified from genomic DNA by multiplex PCR using the deep immunoSEQ assay. Genomic DNA extracted from each cell subset was distributed evenly over all wells of several immunoSEQ 96-well plates, and each plate served as one replicate. For sorted subsets, around 200 ng genomic DNA, equal to about 30,000 T cell genomes, was loaded into each replicate PCR. The purified libraries were quantified using a Qubit 3.0 fluorometer, sized with a Bioanalyzer 2100, and then quantified again using the KAPA Library Quantification kit. Each immunoSEQ 96-well plate was sequenced on its own single-read 150-cycle Illumina NextSeq 550 flow cell. On the study's bioinformatics: Because the immunoSEQ output included only junctional sequences and no quality scores, the filtering could not be the same as the filtering used for full-length reads. Sequences were annotated with PyIR, a Python wrapper for IgBLAST v1.9, and V/J genes and CDR3 were assigned using IMGT germline references. Any read was removed if the V/J assignment was weak (E-value above 1e-6), the CDR3 was missing, or the read contained stop codons, out-of-frame junctions, or ambiguous translated residues. V3J clonotypes were defined by identical inferred V gene, J gene, and CDR3 amino acid sequence. To compute the percentage overlap between repertoires, the number of shared unique clonotypes was divided by the size of the smaller repertoire. Three approaches were used to assess repertoire richness: RTK rarefaction, the Chao1 estimator, and Recon v2.1 estimates of unobserved clonotypes. Generation probabilities were computed with OLGA for all TCRbeta clonotypes obtained by the gDNA method from several donors. Imported from immuneACCESS, the table was reduced by TCRdb to in-frame sequences with V and J called. These copies leave out some clones; in studies compared against another copy, an unresolved V gene accounts for under half, and the cause of the remainder is not known. Clonal size and the V and J genes are those of that table, whereas D and trimming came from the DNA. Present in this sample are roughly 1,100,000 clones, roughly 80% of which were seen just once. About 1.5% of the sample rests with the top ten.

The receptor was derived from a man aged 18 to 30 in good health. The chain is assembled from TRBV9 and TRBJ2-3; TRBD2 could be the D gene, as 6 bases match. What was sequenced was memory CD4+ T cells sorted from blood. The sample's cell subset or site label, decoded: CD45RA-negative fraction. The CDR3 region has the sequence CASSGAGDTQYF. The sequence in DNA is TGTGCCAGCAGCGGTGCGGGGGATACGCAGTATTTT.